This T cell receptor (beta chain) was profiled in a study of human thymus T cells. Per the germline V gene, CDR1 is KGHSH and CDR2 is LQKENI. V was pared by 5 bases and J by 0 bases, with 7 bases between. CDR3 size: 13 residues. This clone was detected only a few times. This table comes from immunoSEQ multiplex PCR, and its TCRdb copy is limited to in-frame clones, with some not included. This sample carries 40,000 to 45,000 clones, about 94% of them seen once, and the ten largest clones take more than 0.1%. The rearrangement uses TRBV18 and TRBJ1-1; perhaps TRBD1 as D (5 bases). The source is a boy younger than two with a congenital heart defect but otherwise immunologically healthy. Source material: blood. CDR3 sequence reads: CASSGTVNTEAFF. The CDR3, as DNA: TGTGCCAGCTCAGGGACGGTGAACACTGAAGCTTTCTTT.